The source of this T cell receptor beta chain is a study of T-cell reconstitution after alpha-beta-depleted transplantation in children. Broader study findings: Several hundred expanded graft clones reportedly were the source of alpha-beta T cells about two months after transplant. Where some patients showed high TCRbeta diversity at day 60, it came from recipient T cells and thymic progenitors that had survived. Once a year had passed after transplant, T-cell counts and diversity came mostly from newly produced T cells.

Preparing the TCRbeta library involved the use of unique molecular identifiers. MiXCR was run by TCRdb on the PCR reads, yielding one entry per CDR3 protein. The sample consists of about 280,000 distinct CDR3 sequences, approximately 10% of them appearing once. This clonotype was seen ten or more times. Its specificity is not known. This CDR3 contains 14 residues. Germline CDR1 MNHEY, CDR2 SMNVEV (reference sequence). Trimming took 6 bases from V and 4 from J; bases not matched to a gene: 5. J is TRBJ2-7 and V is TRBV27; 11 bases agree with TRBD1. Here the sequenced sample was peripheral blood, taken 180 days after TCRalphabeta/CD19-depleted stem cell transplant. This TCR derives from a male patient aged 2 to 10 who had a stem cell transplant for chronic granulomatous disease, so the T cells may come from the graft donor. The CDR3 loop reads CASRRDRGVYEQYF. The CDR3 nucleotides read TGTGCCAGCAGAAGGGACAGGGGGGTTTACGAGCAGTACTTC.